The 21 T cell receptor beta chains in this list originate from one sample, sequenced in a study of shared clonotypes between healthy human individuals. Naive CD8 populations comprised CD45RO-negative cells positively selected for CCR7, excluding terminally differentiated effector memory CD45RA+ cells. The data were produced by immunoSEQ multiplex PCR, yet TCRdb's version contains in-frame clones alone and is incomplete. The table lists approximately 720,000 clones, under 95% of them singletons. The sequencing sample was made of naive CD8+ T cells sorted from blood. These receptors all come from a man aged 25-45 years in good health.

This rearrangement joins TRBV29-1 to TRBJ2-7, with 8 bases lining up with TRBD1. This CDR3 is built from 13 residues. After removal of 0 bases from V and 10 bases from J, the junction contained 8 bases not matched to a gene. Per the germline V gene, CDR1 is SQVTM and CDR2 is ANQGSEA. The CDR3 nucleotides read TGCAGCGTTGAAGACCCAGGGGGCACCTTCCAGTACTTC. It yields the protein CSVEDPGGTFQYF.

On this clone: One end of the junction does not line up with germline, which may come from a read error. The chain uses TRBV7-9 and TRBJ2-5; no definite D call. CDR3 length: 10 residues. CDR1 is SEHNR, CDR2 FQNEAQ, per germline (reference sequence). The CDR3 coding sequence is TGTGCCAGCAGCTTAGTTGGTCTAGACTTC. Amino acids: CASSLVGLDF.

This chain uses TRBV25-1 with TRBJ2-1, with 7 bases identical to TRBD1. The CDR3 extends over 14 amino acids. Germline V gene sequence: CDR1 MGHDK, CDR2 SYGVNS. V was clipped by 8 bases and J by 3 bases; unmatched bases: 7. Here the CDR3 reads CASRPQGVYNEQFF. DNA for the CDR3: TGTGCCAGCCGCCCGCAGGGGGTCTACAATGAGCAGTTCTTC.

V gene TRBV29-1 combines with J gene TRBJ2-7, with 14 bases fitting TRBD2. The germline CDR1 and CDR2 sequences are SQVTM and ANQGSEA. After removal of 3 bases from V and 3 bases from J, the junction contained 4 bases not matched to a gene. The CDR3 has 15 amino acids. CDR3 in DNA: TGCAGCGTTGAGCATGGGACTAGCGGGAGCTACGAGCAGTACTTC. Its protein product is CSVEHGTSGSYEQYF.

V gene TRBV9 combines with J gene TRBJ2-3; weak D call: TRBD1 (6 bases). The ends were cut back, 4 bases at V and 2 bases at J, with 14 bases in the middle. The CDR3 length is 15 residues. The V gene's germline CDR1 is SGDLS and CDR2 YYNGEE. CDR3 sequence reads: CASSTSRDNTDTQYF. CDR3 DNA sequence: TGTGCCAGCAGCACCAGTCGGGACAACACAGATACGCAGTATTTT.

Concerning this clone itself: The junction and the germline gene differ at one end; a read error may be behind it. V usage is TRBV15 and J usage is TRBJ1-4; D gene unclear. The CDR3 runs 15 residues. Germline V gene sequence: CDR1 LNHNV, CDR2 YYDKDF (reference sequence). As DNA, the CDR3 is TGTGCCACCAGCCGAGATAGTACGGGAGGTGAAAAACTGTTTTTT. It codes for CATSRDSTGGEKLFF.

The rearrangement links TRBV27 to TRBJ2-7; TRBD2 agrees at 10 bases. This CDR3 region has 14 residues. The germline CDR1 and CDR2 sequences are MNHEY and SMNVEV (reference sequence). V shed 5 bases and J 5 bases; nucleotides not matched to a gene: 6. The CDR3 sequence is CASSASGSWNEQYF. The CDR3 nucleotides read TGTGCCAGCAGTGCTAGCGGGAGTTGGAACGAGCAGTACTTC.

The chain carries TRBV9 and TRBJ2-7; perhaps TRBD2 as D (5 bases). This CDR3 has 14 amino acids. Between the trimmed V and J ends, which lost 4 bases and 2 bases, there was a span of 13 bases. Germline assignment: CDR1 SGDLS and CDR2 YYNGEE. The CDR3 sequence: CASSRAGPAYEQYF. The CDR3 DNA reads TGTGCCAGCAGCCGTGCGGGCCCGGCCTACGAGCAGTACTTC. Full variable domain (rest looked up from reference TRBV9 and TRBJ2-7): DSGVTQTPKHLITATGQRVTLRCSPRSGDLSVYWYQQSLDQGLQFLIQYYNGEERAKGNILERFSAQQFPDLHSELNLSSLELGDSALYFCASSRAGPAYEQYFGPGTRLTVT.

V is TRBV6-6 and J is TRBJ2-3, with TRBD2 matching 9 bases. Germline V gene sequence: CDR1 MNHNY, CDR2 SVGAGI (reference sequence). The CDR3 loop spans 16 amino acids. V lost 4 bases, J lost 1 base, and 6 bases stayed unmatched. The CDR3 DNA reads as TGTGCCAGCAGTTGGGCTAGCGGGATCCGCACAGATACGCAGTATTTT. This encodes CASSWASGIRTDTQYF.

This clone was observed a single time. The chain carries TRBV7-6 and TRBJ2-1, with 7 bases that match TRBD1. The CDR3 sequence is 15 residues long. CDR1 SGHVS and CDR2 FNYEAQ come from the germline V gene. With 6 bases clipped from V and 0 bases from J, the junction kept 5 bases outside the gene matches. CDR3 in DNA: TGTGCCAGCAGTCACCGGGACAGCTCCTACAATGAGCAGTTCTTC. Amino acids: CASSHRDSSYNEQFF.

The chain uses TRBV7-9 and TRBJ2-7, with TRBD1 identical over 12 bases. CDR1 is SEHNR, CDR2 FQNEAQ, per germline (reference sequence). The CDR3 sequence is 15 residues long. With V trimmed by 4 bases and J by 2 bases, 3 bases remained unmatched. Here the CDR3 DNA reads TGTGCCAGCAGCTGGAGGGACAGGGGGCCCTACGAGCAGTACTTC. It translates to CASSWRDRGPYEQYF.

This rearrangement joins TRBV7-3 to TRBJ2-2, with TRBD2 matching 11 bases. Germline V CDR1 and CDR2: SGHTA, FQGTGA. The CDR3 covers 17 residues. The V segment lost 0 bases and the J segment 6 bases; nucleotides outside the gene matches: 6. The CDR3 here is CASSLTPGLAVSGELFF. The CDR3 coding sequence is TGTGCCAGCAGCTTAACCCCGGGACTAGCGGTCTCCGGGGAGCTGTTTTTT.

The chain links TRBV7-2 to TRBJ2-1; D ambiguous. V was pared by 5 bases and J by 6 bases, with 11 bases between. Germline-derived CDR1 and CDR2 are SGHTA and FQGNSA. This CDR3 has 13 amino acids. This chain's CDR3 is CASSGFGGNEQFF. The CDR3 bases are TGTGCCAGCAGCGGGTTCGGCGGCAATGAGCAGTTCTTC.

V gene TRBV28 combines with J gene TRBJ1-1; TRBD1 is a possible D gene (6 bases). Germline V gene sequence: CDR1 MDHEN, CDR2 SYDVKM. The CDR3 is made up of 15 amino acids. The V gene lost 6 bases and the J gene lost 7 bases, with 21 bases spanning the gap. This CDR3 reads CASSEGRTGWNEAFF. The CDR3, as DNA: TGTGCCAGCAGCGAAGGCCGAACAGGGTGGAATGAAGCTTTCTTT. Filled out from reference TRBV28 and TRBJ1-1, the complete variable domain reads DVKVTQSSRYLVKRTGEKVFLECVQDMDHENMFWYRQDPGLGLRLIYFSYDVKMKEKGDIPEGYSVSREKKERFSLILESASTNQTSMYLCASSEGRTGWNEAFFGQGTRLTVV.

This chain joins TRBV5-8 and TRBJ2-1, with D perhaps matching TRBD2 (5 bases). Germline V gene lookup returns CDR1 SGHTS and CDR2 YDEGEE. CDR3 length: 15 residues. Trimming cost V 2 bases and J 0 bases, with 9 bases left between them. The CDR3 is CASSFGLASYNEQFF. CDR3 sequence (DNA): TGTGCCAGCAGCTTTGGGCTAGCCTCCTACAATGAGCAGTTCTTC. Filled out from reference TRBV5-8 and TRBJ2-1, the complete variable domain reads EAGVTQSPTHLIKTRGQQATLRCSPISGHTSVYWYQQALGLGLQFLLWYDEGEERNRGNFPPRFSGRQFPNYSSELNVNALELEDSALYLCASSFGLASYNEQFFGPGTRLTVL.

About this clone itself: Other DNA variants within this sample encode the same CDR3. The chain links TRBV27 to TRBJ2-7; D gene unclear. V was pared by 0 bases and J by 4 bases, with 7 bases between. The germline V gene has CDR1 MNHEY and CDR2 SMNVEV (reference sequence). The CDR3 length is 13 residues. The DNA for the CDR3 is TGTGCCAGCAGTTTATCGATGGGGTACGAGCAGTACTTC. It codes for CASSLSMGYEQYF.

The chain joins TRBV11-2 to TRBJ2-4, with D perhaps assigned TRBD1 or TRBD2 (6 bases each). CDR1 and CDR2 from the germline V gene are SGHAT and FQNNGV. The V end lost 5 bases, the J end lost 8 bases, and 19 bases lay between the germline ends. This CDR3 is built from 15 residues. The CDR3 DNA reads as TGTGCCAGCAGCCACCCGAGAGGGGGACTTGACATTCAGTACTTC. It is translated as CASSHPRGGLDIQYF.

The rearrangement joins TRBV7-9 to TRBJ2-7; 9 bases are shared with TRBD2. J lost 3 bases, V lost 0 bases, and 6 bases had no gene match. Germline V CDR1 and CDR2: SEHNR, FQNEAQ (reference sequence). The CDR3 length is 16 residues. CDR3 loop: CASSLARLAENYEQYF. CDR3 DNA: TGTGCCAGCAGCTTAGCGCGACTAGCGGAGAACTACGAGCAGTACTTC.

This clone was seen only once. This sequence joins TRBV7-8 and TRBJ1-2; TRBD1 matches at 7 bases. This CDR3 contains 15 residues. V trimming: 1 base; J trimming: 3 bases; junction bases outside the gene matches: 5. Germline-derived CDR1 and CDR2 are SGHVS and FQNEAQ. CDR3 sequence: CASSLDETGHYGYTF. The CDR3 DNA follows: TGTGCCAGCAGCTTAGATGAGACAGGGCACTATGGCTACACCTTC.

The chain couples TRBV29-1 to TRBJ2-1; D is uncertain. The germline CDR1 and CDR2 sequences are SQVTM and ANQGSEA. V gave up 0 bases and J gave up 7 bases, with 13 bases separating them. The CDR3 sequence is 14 residues long. For the CDR3, the DNA is TGCAGCGTTGAAGACACCATACTGGAAAATGAGCAGTTCTTC. Its protein is CSVEDTILENEQFF.

The chain carries TRBV5-6 and TRBJ2-5; TRBD1 agrees at 9 bases. The CDR3 extends over 15 amino acids. The germline V gene encodes CDR1 SGHDT and CDR2 YYEEEE. Trimming removed 0 bases from V and 4 bases from J; junction bases left unmatched: 4. The CDR3 here is CASSLGGQGPETQYF. The CDR3 nucleotides are TGTGCCAGCAGCTTGGGGGGACAGGGCCCAGAGACCCAGTACTTC.